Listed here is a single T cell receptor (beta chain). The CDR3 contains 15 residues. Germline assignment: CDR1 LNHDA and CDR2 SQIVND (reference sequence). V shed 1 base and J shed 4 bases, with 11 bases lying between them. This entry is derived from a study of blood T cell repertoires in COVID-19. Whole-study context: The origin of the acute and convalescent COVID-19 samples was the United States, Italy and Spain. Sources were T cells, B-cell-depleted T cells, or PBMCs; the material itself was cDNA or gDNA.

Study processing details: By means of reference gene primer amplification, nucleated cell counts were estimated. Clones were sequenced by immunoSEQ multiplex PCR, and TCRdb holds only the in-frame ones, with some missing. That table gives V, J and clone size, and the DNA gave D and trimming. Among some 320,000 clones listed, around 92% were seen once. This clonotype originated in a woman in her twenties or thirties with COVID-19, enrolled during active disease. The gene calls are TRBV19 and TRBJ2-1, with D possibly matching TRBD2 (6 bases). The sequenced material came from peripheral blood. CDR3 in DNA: TGTGCCAGTAGTATAGGACTAGTAAAATACAATGAGCAGTTCTTC. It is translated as CASSIGLVKYNEQFF.